The 19 T cell receptor beta chains below come from one sample, sequenced in a study of long-term antiretroviral therapy in people with HIV. Samples were assayed with immunoSEQ v3.0 at survey level. The table came from immunoSEQ multiplex PCR; TCRdb's copy has only in-frame clones and leaves some out. The repertoire holds some 20,000 clones, with 90% as singletons. The sample consisted of unsorted PBMCs, taken 4.2 to 4.5 years before starting antiretroviral therapy. The receptors come from a woman in her twenties or thirties with HIV.

The chain carries TRBV4-3 and TRBJ2-3; a weak D match, TRBD2 (7 bases). Deletions cut 2 bases from V and 6 bases from J, with 15 bases between. CDR3 size: 15 residues. Germline V gives CDR1 LGHNA, CDR2 YSLEER. The CDR3, as DNA: TGCGCCAGCAGCCAATCCGGGGGGCGCCGTGATACGCAGTATTTT. This sequence encodes CASSQSGGRRDTQYF.

This chain links TRBV4-3 with TRBJ2-1; TRBD2 aligns across 10 bases. The trim removed 4 bases at V and 9 bases at J, leaving 9 bases unmatched. Germline lookup yields CDR1 LGHNA and CDR2 YSLEER. The CDR3 runs to 15 residues. Written as DNA, the CDR3 is TGCGCCAGCAGCCGTAATAGCGGGGGGCAGGGTGAGCAGTTCTTC. Its translation is CASSRNSGGQGEQFF.

This clone was seen just once. V is TRBV12-5 and J is TRBJ1-1; perhaps TRBD1 as D (5 bases). CDR1 LGHNT and CDR2 FRNRAP come from the germline V gene. The CDR3 runs 17 residues. V was clipped by 0 bases and J by 0 bases, with 14 bases between them. CDR3 loop: CASGLVRVGALNTEAFF. As DNA, the CDR3 is TGTGCTAGTGGTTTGGTTAGGGTAGGGGCCCTGAACACTGAAGCTTTCTTT.

The CDR3 DNA reads TGTGCCAGCAGCTACAGGGGTTTGGACTATGGCTACACCTTC. Its translation: CASSYRGLDYGYTF. The rearrangement links TRBV7-2 to TRBJ1-2; TRBD1 matches 7 bases. This CDR3 has 14 amino acids. Germline V gene lookup returns CDR1 SGHTA and CDR2 FQGNSA. The V gene end was trimmed by 4 bases and the J gene end by 3 bases; junction bases not matched to a gene: 5.

This clone was counted once. This chain uses TRBV25-1 with TRBJ1-1, with TRBD1 identical over 8 bases. V lost 3 bases to trimming and J lost 1 base; unmatched junction nucleotides: 4. CDR3 length: 15 amino acids. Germline V gene data show CDR1 as MGHDK and CDR2 as SYGVNS. The CDR3 nucleotides read TGTGCCAGCAGTGACCATGGACAGGGGAACACTGAAGCTTTCTTT. Amino acid sequence: CASSDHGQGNTEAFF.

This chain joins TRBV7-8 and TRBJ2-7; 11 bases map to TRBD1. V was pared by 3 bases and J by 2 bases, with 3 bases of the junction left unmatched. The germline CDR1 and CDR2 sequences are SGHVS and FQNEAQ. The CDR3 totals 15 residues. CDR3 sequence: CASSFRDRGTYEQYF. The CDR3 DNA follows: TGTGCCAGCAGCTTCCGGGACAGGGGGACCTACGAGCAGTACTTC.

This chain's CDR3 is CAIAGTSGSHSTDTQYF. The DNA for the CDR3 is TGTGCCATCGCCGGGACTAGCGGGTCACATAGCACAGATACGCAGTATTTT. The J gene is TRBJ2-3, the V gene TRBV10-3, with TRBD2 identical over 12 bases. Germline-derived CDR1 and CDR2 are ENHRY and SYGVKD. V dropped 8 bases and J dropped 0; count of bases not matched to a gene: 9. The CDR3 consists of 17 residues.

The gene calls are TRBV19 and TRBJ1-2, with D perhaps matching TRBD1 (5 bases). CDR3 length equals 14 residues. CDR1 and CDR2 from the germline V gene are LNHDA and SQIVND (reference sequence). V lost 1 base and J lost 3, with 9 bases in between. The CDR3 bases are TGTGCCAGTAGTATAGCGGGGGAATACTATGGCTACACCTTC. Residues: CASSIAGEYYGYTF.

This clone was detected once. The chain joins TRBV7-8 to TRBJ2-7; 8 positions agree with TRBD1. V was clipped by 5 bases and J by 0 bases; unmatched bases: 18. This CDR3 spans 19 amino acids. CDR1 is SGHVS, CDR2 FQNEAQ, per germline. For the CDR3, the DNA is TGTGCCAGCAGCCCGTACCGGTTTCAATCGGGACAGGACTCCTACGAGCAGTACTTC. Translation gives CASSPYRFQSGQDSYEQYF. Combining the CDR3 with reference TRBV7-8 and TRBJ2-7 gives the whole variable domain GAGVSQSPRYKVAKRGQDVALRCDPISGHVSLFWYQQALGQGPEFLTYFQNEAQLDKSGLPSDRFFAERPEGSVSTLKIQRTQQEDSAVYLCASSPYRFQSGQDSYEQYFGPGTRLTVT.

The chain uses TRBV2 and TRBJ1-4; D possibly corresponds to TRBD1 (6 bases). CDR3 length: 13 residues. The V gene's germline CDR1 is SNHLY and CDR2 FYNNEI. V lost 6 bases and J 4 bases, leaving 9 bases between the germline ends. CDR3 loop: CASRRQDNEKLFF. The CDR3 nucleotides read TGTGCCAGCAGAAGACAGGATAATGAAAAACTGTTTTTT.

The chain is built from TRBV7-2 and TRBJ1-1, with TRBD1 matching 9 bases. CDR3 length: 13 residues. Germline lookup yields CDR1 SGHTA and CDR2 FQGNSA. The V segment lost 5 bases and the J segment 4 bases; nucleotides outside the gene matches: 2. CDR3 DNA sequence: TGTGCCAGCAGCCCGACAGGGGGCACTGAAGCTTTCTTT. Protein: CASSPTGGTEAFF.

This rearrangement joins TRBV7-2 to TRBJ1-4; 10 nucleotides line up with TRBD1. The CDR3 extends over 17 amino acids. V lost 0 bases and J lost 3; bases outside the gene matches: 4. Germline V gene sequence: CDR1 SGHTA, CDR2 FQGNSA. CDR3 nucleotide sequence: TGTGCCAGCAGCTTAGCAGGACAGGGGGAACCTAATGAAAAACTGTTTTTT. This codes for CASSLAGQGEPNEKLFF.

The J gene is TRBJ2-2, the V gene TRBV2; D not resolved. CDR3 length: 15 residues. CDR1 SNHLY and CDR2 FYNNEI come from the germline V gene. V lost 6 bases and J 2 bases, leaving 13 bases between the germline ends. The CDR3 sequence is CASRPPSTNTGELFF. In DNA, the CDR3 is TGTGCCAGCAGGCCCCCCTCGACTAACACCGGGGAGCTGTTTTTT.

The rearrangement uses TRBV11-2 and TRBJ1-4; D remains ambiguous. CDR1 SGHAT and CDR2 FQNNGV come from the germline V gene. The V gene lost 5 bases and the J gene lost 4 bases, with 20 bases spanning the gap. The CDR3 sequence is 17 residues long. CDR3 loop: CASSPSRASFLNEKLFF. The DNA for the CDR3 is TGTGCCAGCAGCCCTTCCCGGGCCTCCTTCCTTAATGAAAAACTGTTTTTT.

The gene calls are TRBV5-1 and TRBJ2-7; D not certain. Per germline, CDR1 SGHRS and CDR2 YFSETQ. The CDR3 length is 15 residues. V lost 0 bases and J 2 bases, leaving 12 bases between the germline ends. The CDR3 protein is CASSLDSSQAYEQYF. CDR3 sequence (DNA): TGCGCCAGCAGCTTGGATAGCTCCCAAGCCTACGAGCAGTACTTC.

This rearrangement joins TRBV7-2 to TRBJ2-3; 10 bases are a match to TRBD2. The ends lost 1 base at V and 2 bases at J; junction bases unmatched: 6. The germline V gene encodes CDR1 SGHTA and CDR2 FQGNSA. The CDR3 has 17 residues. CDR3 sequence (DNA): TGTGCCAGCAGCTTAGGGCTAGCGGGGGTCTCCACAGATACGCAGTATTTT. Protein: CASSLGLAGVSTDTQYF. Full variable domain (missing parts from reference TRBV7-2 and TRBJ2-3): GAGVSQSPSNKVTEKGKDVELRCDPISGHTALYWYRQSLGQGLEFLIYFQGNSAPDKSGLPSDRFSAERTGGSVSTLTIQRTQQEDSAVYLCASSLGLAGVSTDTQYFGPGTRLTVL.

V usage is TRBV7-2 and J usage is TRBJ1-2, with D unresolved. Trimming took off 6 bases at V and 0 bases at J, with 17 bases between the two ends. CDR1 is SGHTA and CDR2 is FQGNSA in the germline V gene. The CDR3 is 16 amino acids. CDR3 amino acids: CASRDATGPANYGYTF. DNA of the CDR3: TGTGCCAGCAGGGACGCGACCGGTCCGGCTAACTATGGCTACACCTTC.

The chain recombines TRBV7-2 with TRBJ1-1, with no clear D. Trimming left V 2 bases short and J 1 base short, with 14 bases between. In germline, CDR1 is SGHTA, CDR2 FQGNSA. The CDR3 runs 16 residues. Here the CDR3 reads CASSLYYSLRNTEAFF. DNA of the CDR3: TGTGCCAGCAGCTTATACTACTCCTTAAGGAACACTGAAGCTTTCTTT. Variable domain in full (rest from reference TRBV7-2 and TRBJ1-1): GAGVSQSPSNKVTEKGKDVELRCDPISGHTALYWYRQSLGQGLEFLIYFQGNSAPDKSGLPSDRFSAERTGGSVSTLTIQRTQQEDSAVYLCASSLYYSLRNTEAFFGQGTRLTVV.

The chain is built from TRBV30 and TRBJ2-6; TRBD2 is a possible D gene (7 bases). The germline V gene has CDR1 GTSNPN and CDR2 SVGIG (reference sequence). The CDR3 spans 15 residues. V lost 2 bases, J lost 2 bases, and 10 bases lay in between. In nucleotides, the CDR3 is TGTGCCTGGAGTACGGGGGGCGCTGGGGCCAACGTCCTGACTTTC. It is translated as CAWSTGGAGANVLTF. The full variable domain, rest sourced from reference TRBV30 and TRBJ2-6, is SQTIHQWPATLVQPVGSPLSLECTVEGTSNPNLYWYRQAAGRGLQLLFYSVGIGQISSEVPQNLSASRPQDRQFILSSKKLLLSDSGFYLCAWSTGGAGANVLTFGAGSRLTVL.